The clone carrying this T cell receptor beta chain appeared once. Its antigen is not known. These data originate in a study of T cell responses to AZD1222 COVID-19 vaccine. Broader study findings: Possibly, clonal diversity was underestimated; donors were largely white British and included more females. The study sampled repertoires only after the peak T cell response. Spike-specific TCR breadth rose after two AZD1222 doses, and depth rose as well. Nearly half of spike-specific TCRs reportedly go after variant regions that carry no mutations.

The repertoire was sequenced with immunoSEQ multiplex PCR; TCRdb's copy has only in-frame clones and lacks some. The table has 83,000 or so clones, approximately 90% seen once. Sequenced material: peripheral blood, taken 28 days after the second AZD1222 dose. The receptor was isolated from an adult who received the AZD1222 COVID-19 vaccine.

The CDR3 DNA follows: TGTGCCATCAGTTGGGGGTCGCGGAATTCACCCCTCCACTTT. The encoded protein is CAISWGSRNSPLHF. V and J are TRBV10-3 and TRBJ1-6, with a weak D call TRBD1 (5 bases). Germline CDR1 and CDR2: ENHRY and SYGVKD. The germline V and J ends were trimmed by 5 bases and 7 bases, with 12 bases remaining between them. This CDR3 is built from 14 residues.